Listed here is a single T cell receptor beta chain. The source of the sample is a study of shared clonotypes between healthy human individuals. CDR3 length equals 15 residues. Deletions cut 6 bases from V and 2 bases from J, with 16 bases between. Germline assignment: CDR1 MNHEY and CDR2 SVGAGI. Measured with immunoSEQ multiplex PCR; TCRdb has only the in-frame clones, and not every one. The data contain over a million clones, 75% to 85% of them singletons. The chain combines TRBV6-5 with TRBJ1-2; D gene unclear. This clonotype was sampled from a man aged 18 to 35 in good health. Some clones in this sample may be carry-over from other donors' samples. Sequences were obtained from memory CD4+ T cells from PBMCs. The sample's subset: CD45RA-negative fraction. CDR3 coding DNA: TGTGCCAGCAGGGGTGGGCTAACAGCGAACTATGGCTACACCTTC. Its translation is CASRGGLTANYGYTF.